These 27 T cell receptor beta chains originate from one sample sequenced in a study of CD8 T cells in Susac syndrome. With random hexamers, reverse transcription was performed on roughly 0.5 to 1 ug of RNA. One entry per CDR3 protein results from TCRdb running MiXCR on the immunoSEQ multiplex PCR reads. Among about 430,000 distinct CDR3 sequences, 75% to 90% were seen once, and the ten largest hold about 0.12%. Material: CD8+ T cells from PBMCs. All receptors come from a human donor with multiple sclerosis.

The V call is TRBV29-1, the J call TRBJ1-4, with 8 bases aligning to TRBD1. V lost 0 bases, J lost 7 bases, and 19 bases stayed unmatched. The CDR3 contains 19 residues. Germline V gene lookup returns CDR1 SQVTM and CDR2 ANQGSEA. Here the CDR3 reads CSVEDPSSAGGSNVEKLFF. The CDR3 nucleotides read TGCAGCGTTGAAGACCCCAGCTCGGCAGGGGGCTCGAATGTTGAAAAACTGTTTTTT.

This clonotype was seen a single time. V usage is TRBV9 and J usage is TRBJ2-7; possible D gene TRBD2, 6 bases. The CDR3 runs to 15 residues. Germline values: CDR1 SGDLS, CDR2 YYNGEE. V was trimmed by 0 bases and J by 3 bases, leaving 13 bases between them. The CDR3: CASSVVDSGYYEQYF. CDR3 nucleotides: TGTGCCAGCAGCGTAGTGGATAGCGGATACTACGAGCAGTACTTC.

The CDR3 DNA reads as TGTGCCAGCAGCTTAGGGGCAGGGGTTAACTACGAGCAGTACTTC. It translates to CASSLGAGVNYEQYF. The chain recombines TRBV11-2 with TRBJ2-7; D may be TRBD1 (6 bases). Per germline, CDR1 SGHAT and CDR2 FQNNGV. This CDR3 has 15 amino acids. V was cut by 1 base and J by 3 bases, with 13 bases left in between.

The chain is built from TRBV7-9 and TRBJ1-5; D is possibly TRBD1 (6 bases). Deletions cut 5 bases from V and 1 base from J, with 9 bases between. This CDR3 has 14 residues. CDR1 is SEHNR, CDR2 FQNEAQ, per germline (reference sequence). The CDR3 here is CASSRGQSNQPQHF. The CDR3, as DNA: TGTGCCAGCAGCCGCGGACAGAGCAATCAGCCCCAGCATTTT.

The chain recombines TRBV4-1 with TRBJ2-7; D remains ambiguous. The CDR3 is made up of 13 amino acids. V shed 0 bases and J shed 3 bases, with 6 bases lying between them. Germline loops: CDR1 MGHRA, CDR2 YSYEKL. As DNA, the CDR3 is TGCGCCAGCAGCCAAGATCCCCTCTACGAGCAGTACTTC. This sequence encodes CASSQDPLYEQYF.

J is TRBJ2-2 and V is TRBV6-1; D unresolved. The CDR3 extends over 15 amino acids. V lost 2 bases to trimming and J lost 4 bases, with 11 bases between them. The germline gives CDR1 MNHNS, CDR2 SASEGT. The CDR3 DNA reads as TGTGCCAGCAGTGAATGGGCCCCGGTCACCGGGGAGCTGTTTTTT. Translated, it gives CASSEWAPVTGELFF.

V and J are TRBV5-1 and TRBJ2-1, with 9 bases identical to TRBD2. The CDR3 runs 15 residues. CDR1 and CDR2 (germline): SGHRS, YFSETQ. V lost 1 base to trimming and J lost 8 bases; unmatched junction nucleotides: 7. DNA for the CDR3: TGCGCCAGCAGCTTGCCCCCGAGACTAGCGGATGAGCAGTTCTTC. As protein: CASSLPPRLADEQFF.

The chain combines TRBV7-9 with TRBJ2-7; D possibly corresponds to TRBD2 (6 bases). Germline V gene lookup returns CDR1 SEHNR and CDR2 FQNEAQ (reference sequence). This CDR3 has 15 amino acids. Trimming removed 5 bases at V and 8 bases at J, with 22 bases between. The CDR3 here is CASSPTTGTSLKQYF. The DNA for the CDR3 is TGTGCCAGCAGCCCAACGACCGGGACTTCCCTCAAGCAGTACTTC. Based on the CDR3 plus reference TRBV7-9 and TRBJ2-7, the full variable domain is DTGVSQNPRHKITKRGQNVTFRCDPISEHNRLYWYRQTLGQGPEFLTYFQNEAQLEKSRLLSDRFSAERPKGSFSTLEIQRTEQGDSAMYLCASSPTTGTSLKQYFGPGTRLTVT.

The CDR3 sequence is CAWSVLGFQETQYF. The CDR3 DNA reads TGTGCCTGGAGTGTATTGGGGTTCCAAGAGACCCAGTACTTC. The V and J genes are TRBV30 and TRBJ2-5, with D unclear. The V end was cut by 0 bases, the J end by 1 base, with 9 bases between. Germline CDR1 and CDR2: GTSNPN and SVGIG (reference sequence). This CDR3 contains 14 residues.

V gene TRBV30 combines with J gene TRBJ1-3, with 7 bases matching TRBD1. The CDR3 has 13 amino acids. Germline V gene lookup returns CDR1 GTSNPN and CDR2 SVGIG (reference sequence). V shed 4 bases, J shed 2 bases, and the junction held 2 bases outside the gene matches. DNA for the CDR3: TGTGCCTGGAATACAGGGGCTGGAAACACCATATATTTT. This encodes CAWNTGAGNTIYF.

This clonotype was found a few times. The chain combines TRBV6-5 with TRBJ1-2; tentative D call: TRBD1 (5 bases). CDR1 and CDR2 (germline): MNHEY, SVGAGI. V lost 4 bases and J lost 6, with 18 bases in between. This CDR3 region has 15 residues. DNA of the CDR3: TGTGCCAGCAGTTTGCCCGGACACCCCCCTGATGGCTACACCTTC. Its translation is CASSLPGHPPDGYTF.

This chain joins TRBV5-1 and TRBJ2-3; D possibly matches TRBD1 or TRBD2 (6 bases each). Germline CDR1 reads SGHRS; CDR2 reads YFSETQ. This CDR3 spans 16 amino acids. Trimming removed 0 bases at V and 0 bases at J, with 11 bases between. The CDR3, as DNA: TGCGCCAGCAGCTTGGCCGGGGGCGGGAGCACAGATACGCAGTATTTT. Amino acid sequence: CASSLAGGGSTDTQYF. The variable domain in full, completed from reference TRBV5-1 and TRBJ2-3, reads KAGVTQTPRYLIKTRGQQVTLSCSPISGHRSVSWYQQTPGQGLQFLFEYFSETQRNKGNFPGRFSGRQFSNSRSEMNVSTLELGDSALYLCASSLAGGGSTDTQYFGPGTRLTVL.

The V gene is TRBV29-1, the J gene TRBJ1-1; TRBD1 matches 9 bases. Trimming removed 2 bases from V and 1 base from J; junction bases left unmatched: 2. The CDR3 has 14 residues. Germline lookup yields CDR1 SQVTM and CDR2 ANQGSEA. The CDR3 spells CSVESGQGNTEAFF. CDR3 DNA sequence: TGCAGCGTTGAATCGGGACAGGGGAACACTGAAGCTTTCTTT.

This chain uses TRBV7-9 with TRBJ1-1; 8 bases map to TRBD1. The germline CDR1 and CDR2 sequences are SEHNR and FQNEAQ (reference sequence). V trimming: 7 bases; J trimming: 7 bases; junction bases outside the gene matches: 11. This CDR3 is 14 amino acids long. The CDR3 sequence: CASTNADRAIEAFF. The CDR3 bases are TGTGCCAGCACCAACGCGGACAGGGCGATTGAAGCTTTCTTT.

The CDR3 loop is CASSLRGHYNEQFF. The CDR3 DNA reads as TGTGCCAGCAGTTTACGAGGTCACTACAATGAGCAGTTCTTC. This chain uses TRBV28 with TRBJ2-1, with D uncertain. Germline CDR1 and CDR2: MDHEN and SYDVKM. Trimming removed 2 bases from V and 3 bases from J, with 8 bases in between. The CDR3 is 14 amino acids. Drawing the rest from reference TRBV28 and TRBJ2-1, the complete variable domain is DVKVTQSSRYLVKRTGEKVFLECVQDMDHENMFWYRQDPGLGLRLIYFSYDVKMKEKGDIPEGYSVSREKKERFSLILESASTNQTSMYLCASSLRGHYNEQFFGPGTRLTVL.

This clonotype was observed a few times. V is TRBV4-1 and J is TRBJ1-5; possibly TRBD1 for D (5 bases). This CDR3 has 14 residues. Germline V CDR1 and CDR2: MGHRA, YSYEKL. Between the trimmed V and J ends, which lost 1 base and 4 bases, there was a span of 8 bases. The CDR3 reads CASSQARGNQPQHF. In DNA, the CDR3 is TGCGCCAGCAGCCAAGCTCGGGGGAATCAGCCCCAGCATTTT.

The rearrangement links TRBV21-1 to TRBJ2-2; TRBD2 is the table's D call, not checked against the DNA. TRBV21-1 is recorded as a pseudogene. The CDR3 has 16 amino acids. The CDR3 sequence: CASSKCGAGRGGELFF. The CDR3 coding sequence is TGTGCCAGCAGCAAATGCGGAGCAGGGAGGGGCGGGGAGCTGTTTTTT.

This chain connects TRBV27 to TRBJ1-1, with 7 bases lining up with TRBD1. The CDR3 contains 13 residues. After removal of 7 bases from V and 2 bases from J, the junction contained 4 bases not matched to a gene. Germline CDR1 and CDR2: MNHEY and SMNVEV (reference sequence). The CDR3 is CASTTGINTEAFF. In DNA form, the CDR3 reads TGTGCCAGCACGACAGGGATTAACACTGAAGCTTTCTTT.

The V call is TRBV30, the J call TRBJ2-7; tentatively, D is TRBD1 (5 bases). V gave up 5 bases and J gave up 1 base, with 9 bases separating them. Looked up from germline, CDR1 is GTSNPN and CDR2 is SVGIG (reference sequence). The CDR3 has 12 amino acids. CDR3 sequence: CAWARQSYEQYF. The DNA for the CDR3 is TGTGCCTGGGCCCGACAGTCCTACGAGCAGTACTTC. Full variable domain (remainder filled in from reference TRBV30 and TRBJ2-7): SQTIHQWPATLVQPVGSPLSLECTVEGTSNPNLYWYRQAAGRGLQLLFYSVGIGQISSEVPQNLSASRPQDRQFILSSKKLLLSDSGFYLCAWARQSYEQYFGPGTRLTVT.

The J gene is TRBJ2-7, the V gene TRBV7-6; D might be TRBD2 (5 bases). CDR1 is SGHVS and CDR2 is FNYEAQ in the germline V gene. This CDR3 spans 14 amino acids. Trimming left V 1 base short and J 1 base short, with 8 bases between. This CDR3 reads CASSLELGSYEQYF. DNA for the CDR3: TGTGCCAGCAGCTTAGAACTAGGATCCTACGAGCAGTACTTC.

The chain's CDR3 is CASSQGWGQGLYEQYF. CDR3 nucleotides: TGCGCCAGCAGCCAAGGATGGGGACAGGGACTATACGAGCAGTACTTC. V is TRBV4-1 and J is TRBJ2-7, with 9 positions matching TRBD1. This CDR3 is 16 amino acids long. V shed 1 base and J 4 bases; nucleotides not matched to a gene: 8. Germline CDR1 reads MGHRA; CDR2 reads YSYEKL.

The rearrangement links TRBV5-4 to TRBJ2-7; 9 positions agree with TRBD2. This CDR3 spans 16 amino acids. The ends lost 4 bases at V and 3 bases at J; junction bases unmatched: 11. Germline V CDR1 and CDR2: SGHNT, YYREEE (reference sequence). This chain's CDR3 is CASSPDLSGSLYEQYF. Written as DNA, the CDR3 is TGTGCCAGCAGCCCGGACCTTAGCGGGAGTCTCTACGAGCAGTACTTC.

This chain connects TRBV29-1 to TRBJ2-1; TRBD2 agrees at 10 bases. Germline assignment: CDR1 SQVTM and CDR2 ANQGSEA. V dropped 3 bases and J dropped 7; count of bases not matched to a gene: 3. The CDR3 loop spans 13 amino acids. In DNA form, the CDR3 reads TGCAGCGTTGACGAGCGGGAGGGTAATGAGCAGTTCTTC. Translation: CSVDEREGNEQFF.

J is TRBJ2-7 and V is TRBV4-1; D unclear. Trimming left V 2 bases short and J 2 bases short, with 7 bases between. The germline V gene encodes CDR1 MGHRA and CDR2 YSYEKL. There are 13 residues in the CDR3. CDR3 coding DNA: TGCGCCAGCAGCCAAATTCCGGCCTACGAGCAGTACTTC. It is translated as CASSQIPAYEQYF.

The V and J genes are TRBV5-1 and TRBJ2-1; no definite D call. V shed 5 bases and J shed 5 bases, with 8 bases lying between them. Germline loops: CDR1 SGHRS, CDR2 YFSETQ. This CDR3 spans 12 amino acids. The CDR3 loop is CASRILDNEQFF. In nucleotides, the CDR3 is TGCGCCAGCAGGATCCTAGACAATGAGCAGTTCTTC.

The rearrangement links TRBV5-6 to TRBJ1-4; 7 bases are shared with TRBD1. The V gene end was trimmed by 4 bases and the J gene end by 8 bases; junction bases not matched to a gene: 8. The CDR3 has 14 amino acids. Germline CDR1 reads SGHDT; CDR2 reads YYEEEE. CDR3 region: CASSDGQENEKLFF. In nucleotides, the CDR3 is TGTGCCAGCAGCGACGGACAGGAAAACGAAAAACTGTTTTTT.

The rearrangement joins TRBV5-6 to TRBJ2-1; no reliable D call. The germline V gene has CDR1 SGHDT and CDR2 YYEEEE. This CDR3 contains 15 residues. V was trimmed by 0 bases and J by 7 bases, leaving 14 bases between them. The CDR3 DNA is TGTGCCAGCAGCTTGGCCTTCGGGTCGCGGAATGAGCAGTTCTTC. Translating gives CASSLAFGSRNEQFF.